A selection of T cell receptor beta chains follows, all from one sample in a study of T cell repertoires in cytomegalovirus infection. Their antigens are not known. A single record per CDR3 protein comes from TCRdb applying MiXCR to the reads. The data contain a few hundred thousand distinct CDR3 sequences, roughly 43% of them seen just once; the ten biggest clones take up approximately 40%. Source: cultured PBMCs, taken from culture after CMV antigen stimulation. The origin of the receptors is a human donor in good health (CMV status not recorded). Some clones in this sample may be carry-over from other donors' samples. Both conserved end residues are part of each CDR3. Fields, in order: J gene, V gene, D gene, clone size, CDR3 DNA, CDR3 protein. The D gene is left open where the match is weak. The listing skips clone size in some rows; elsewhere it reads once, few, many or a size class.

TRBJ2-4,TRBV5-1,.,few,TGCGCCAGCAGCTTGGGGGGAAGCTTAGCCAAAAACATTCAGTACTTC,CASSLGGSLAKNIQYF
TRBJ2-7,TRBV3-1,.,.,TGTGCCAGCAGCCAAGGGAGCCGCTACGAGCAGTACTTC,CASSQGSRYEQYF
TRBJ2-7,TRBV7-2,TRBD2,many,TGTGCCAGCAGCCCAAGACTAGCAGTGGTGCAGTACTTC,CASSPRLAVVQYF
TRBJ2-3,TRBV7-9,.,few,TGTGCCAGCAGCAGGAGCGGCTACACAGATACGCAGTATTTT,CASSRSGYTDTQYF
TRBJ1-2,TRBV29-1,.,.,TGCAGCGCCCAGGGACTCTATGGCTACACCTTC,CSAQGLYGYTF
TRBJ1-2,TRBV19,.,.,TGTGCCAGTAGGGCCCCGGCAGGATACGATGGCTACACCTTC,CASRAPAGYDGYTF
TRBJ2-5,TRBV4-3,.,.,TGCGCCAGCAGCCACTTAGACGGAGAGACCCAGTACTTC,CASSHLDGETQYF
TRBJ1-5,TRBV7-2,.,few,TGTGCCAGCAGCCGGGACGGGGTAAGCAATCAGCCCCAGCATTTT,CASSRDGVSNQPQHF
TRBJ1-2,TRBV12-3/TRBV12-4,.,.,TGTGCCAGCAGTTATCAAGGGAGGGTCTATGGCTACACCTTC,CASSYQGRVYGYTF
TRBJ1-4,TRBV7-2,.,many,TGTGCCAGCAGCCCGTACCGAGGCGGTGAAAAACTGTTTTTT,CASSPYRGGEKLFF
TRBJ2-7,TRBV7-8,.,many,TGTGCCAGCAGCTTCCCTGCCGCGGTCTCCTACGAGCAGTACTTC,CASSFPAAVSYEQYF
TRBJ1-6,TRBV27,.,few,TGTGCCAGCAGTCCTACCTGGCCCTATAATTCACCCCTCCACTTT,CASSPTWPYNSPLHF
TRBJ2-1,TRBV19,TRBD2,once,TGTGCCAGTAGTACCGGGACTAAGCTAAATGAGCAGTTCTTC,CASSTGTKLNEQFF
TRBJ2-5,TRBV7-8,TRBD2,few,TGTGCCAGCAGCTTGGGACTAGCGGCCCTAGGTGGAGAGACCCAGTACTTC,CASSLGLAALGGETQYF
TRBJ1-2,TRBV7-3,.,.,TGTGCCAGCAGTCTAGCGGCAGGGGATGGCTACACCTTC,CASSLAAGDGYTF
TRBJ2-5,TRBV25-1,TRBD2,.,TGTGCCAGCAGTCCCAGCGGGAGTCGGGGGGAGACCCAGTACTTC,CASSPSGSRGETQYF
TRBJ2-7,TRBV7-9,.,few,TGTGCCAGCAGCCCCACCCGTGGCGACAGCAACCCCTACGAGCAGTACTTC,CASSPTRGDSNPYEQYF
TRBJ2-5,TRBV7-2,TRBD2,.,TGTGCCAGCAGCTTAGGGGGGACTAGCGAGAGGTACTTC,CASSLGGTSERYF
TRBJ2-5,TRBV7-2,.,.,TGTGCCAGCAGCTTTGGACCCACACCGGAGACCCAGTACTTC,CASSFGPTPETQYF
TRBJ2-3,TRBV20-1,TRBD2,.,TGCAGTGCTAAGACTAGCGGGGGCACAGATACGCAGTATTTT,CSAKTSGGTDTQYF
TRBJ2-5,TRBV10-3,.,.,TGTGCCATCAGCCCTCGCGCGGGGGCATTGGAGACCCAGTACTTC,CAISPRAGALETQYF
TRBJ2-1,TRBV6-5,TRBD2,.,TGTGCCAGCAGTTCGGAGGTAGCGGGAGTAGGGGAGCAGTTCTTC,CASSSEVAGVGEQFF
TRBJ2-5,TRBV19,TRBD2,.,TGTGCCAGTAGTCCCAATCCGGGACTAGCGGGCGGACAAGAGACCCAGTACTTC,CASSPNPGLAGGQETQYF
TRBJ2-1,TRBV20-1,.,.,TGCAGTGCTACCCGGGATCCGAGGAACAATGAGCAGTTCTTC,CSATRDPRNNEQFF
TRBJ2-5,TRBV25-1,.,.,TGTGCCAGCAGTGAATATGGTGGCCAAGAGACCCAGTACTTC,CASSEYGGQETQYF
TRBJ2-3,TRBV2,TRBD2,.,TGTGCCAGCAGGCTTCTAGCGGGGGGACGCACAGATACGCAGTATTTT,CASRLLAGGRTDTQYF
TRBJ2-1,TRBV7-6,.,few,TGTGCCAGCAGCTCCGCCATCTCTGCCGCCTACAATGAGCAGTTCTTC,CASSSAISAAYNEQFF
TRBJ2-3,TRBV7-2,.,many,TGTGCCAGCAGACTAGCTAGCACAGATACGCAGTATTTT,CASRLASTDTQYF
TRBJ2-2,TRBV2,.,.,TGTGCCAGCAGTGAAGCGACCCAGGGGGAGCTGTTTTTT,CASSEATQGELFF